This passage covers 11 T cell receptor beta chains from one sample sequenced in a study of T cell responses to AZD1222 COVID-19 vaccine. Profiled with immunoSEQ multiplex PCR; TCRdb holds only in-frame clones, not every one. The sample gives some 120,000 clones, 90% to 95% of which show up once; over 2.5% is in the top ten. The sample consisted of peripheral blood, taken on day 0 of AZD1222 vaccination. The receptors come from an adult in good health.

This chain joins TRBV5-1 and TRBJ2-7; 7 bases are shared with TRBD1. The CDR3 is 16 residues long. With 4 bases clipped from V and 0 bases from J, the junction kept 10 bases outside the gene matches. Germline V CDR1 and CDR2: SGHRS, YFSETQ. This chain's CDR3 is CASSDSKGALSYEQYF. As DNA, the CDR3 is TGCGCCAGCAGCGACTCAAAGGGGGCCCTCTCCTACGAGCAGTACTTC.

The gene calls are TRBV6-5 and TRBJ2-1; 8 positions agree with TRBD1. V was clipped by 5 bases and J by 16 bases; unmatched bases: 10. Per the germline V gene, CDR1 is MNHEY and CDR2 is SVGAGI. This CDR3 contains 12 residues. The CDR3 loop is CASSPGTGGCFF. DNA of the CDR3: TGTGCCAGCAGTCCCGGGACAGGTGGATGCTTCTTC.

This sequence joins TRBV15 and TRBJ1-1, with a tentative D call TRBD1 (5 bases). Germline V gene lookup returns CDR1 LNHNV and CDR2 YYDKDF (reference sequence). The CDR3 runs to 14 residues. Deletions cut 0 bases from V and 5 bases from J, with 10 bases between. The CDR3 bases are TGTGCCACCAGCAGAGACAGGGCTTGGACTGAAGCTTTCTTT. Amino acids: CATSRDRAWTEAFF.

The V gene is TRBV3-1 (or the pseudogene TRBV3-2), the J gene TRBJ1-1; D might be TRBD1 (6 bases). Germline V gene lookup returns CDR1 LGHDT and CDR2 YNNKEL (reference sequence). Trimming cost V 3 bases and J 3 bases, with 11 bases left between them. The CDR3 runs to 14 residues. Here the CDR3 DNA reads TGTGCCAGCAGCCACTCCGACAGGCACACTGAAGCTTTCTTT. Translating it yields CASSHSDRHTEAFF.

The chain links TRBV7-3 to TRBJ2-1; perhaps TRBD2 as D (6 bases). The CDR3 extends over 16 amino acids. Germline V lookup: CDR1 SGHTA, CDR2 FQGTGA. V lost 2 bases to trimming and J lost 9 bases, with 20 bases between them. CDR3 DNA: TGTGCCAGCAGCTTACAAGGAGGGCTACGCCCCGGTGAGCAGTTCTTC. Amino acid sequence: CASSLQGGLRPGEQFF.

The chain employs TRBV18 and TRBJ2-5, with 11 bases identical to TRBD1. CDR1 and CDR2 (germline): KGHSH, LQKENI. The CDR3 is made up of 15 amino acids. With 6 bases clipped from V and 4 bases from J, the junction kept 7 bases outside the gene matches. Here the CDR3 DNA reads TGTGCCAGCTCCCGAGGACAGGGGGCCGTAGAGACCCAGTACTTC. It yields the protein CASSRGQGAVETQYF.

V is TRBV5-4 and J is TRBJ2-7; TRBD1 agrees at 7 bases. The length of the CDR3 is 16 residues. In germline, CDR1 is SGHNT, CDR2 YYREEE (reference sequence). With V trimmed by 3 bases and J by 1 base, 10 bases remained unmatched. CDR3 sequence reads: CASSSRWETGSYEQYF. The CDR3 DNA reads TGTGCCAGCAGCTCCAGGTGGGAGACAGGGTCCTACGAGCAGTACTTC.

The CDR3 region has the DNA TGTGCCAGCAGCTTAGAGATCGGCAGAATGAACACTGAAGCTTTCTTT. It yields the protein CASSLEIGRMNTEAFF. The chain has TRBV7-2 and TRBJ1-1; the D is unclear. Germline lookup yields CDR1 SGHTA and CDR2 FQGNSA. Trimming took 1 base from V and 0 from J, leaving 12 bases between them. The CDR3 sequence is 16 residues long.

The J gene is TRBJ2-7, the V gene TRBV11-1; maybe TRBD2 (6 bases). Between the trimmed V and J ends, which lost 1 base and 0 bases, there was a span of 13 bases. Germline V gives CDR1 SGHAT, CDR2 FQDESV (reference sequence). This CDR3 spans 16 amino acids. The CDR3 is CASSLGRRAGSYEQYF. The CDR3 bases are TGTGCCAGCAGCTTAGGGCGGAGGGCCGGCTCCTACGAGCAGTACTTC.

This clone came up once. The V and J genes are TRBV6-5 and TRBJ2-5, with D perhaps assigned TRBD1 or TRBD2 (6 bases each). The V gene lost 7 bases and the J gene lost 2 bases, with 14 bases spanning the gap. Germline V gives CDR1 MNHEY, CDR2 SVGAGI. This CDR3 region has 14 residues. The DNA of the CDR3 is TGTGCCAGCATGTTCGGGGGCCAACAAGAGACCCAGTACTTC. Protein product: CASMFGGQQETQYF.

This chain joins TRBV9 and TRBJ2-1; the match to TRBD2 covers 11 bases. The CDR3 has 16 residues. Germline assignment: CDR1 SGDLS and CDR2 YYNGEE. Trimming removed 4 bases from V and 4 bases from J; junction bases left unmatched: 7. This CDR3 is CASSYTGTSGYNEQFF. The CDR3 DNA reads TGTGCCAGCAGCTATACCGGGACTAGCGGTTACAATGAGCAGTTCTTC.